A selection of T cell receptor beta chains follows, all from one sample in a study of beta chain features in type 1 diabetes. Repertoires were generated with immunoSEQ multiplex PCR, while TCRdb's copy carries only in-frame clones and drops some. The repertoire has around 350,000 clones, over 10% of them found once; the top ten carry about 0.017%. The sample consisted of naive CD4+ T cells from blood. These TCRs come from a young man in good health. CDR3s include the opening cysteine and the closing phenylalanine or tryptophan. A D gene is named only where the DNA matches it firmly. The size of a clone is reported for some rows only, either as once, few or many, or as a class for expanded clones.

d_gene: TRBD1
v_gene: TRBV7-9
j_gene: TRBJ1-1
abundance: NA
CDR3aa: CASSLPGRGRGMNTEAFF
CDR3nt: TGTGCCAGCAGCTTACCCGGCAGGGGGCGCGGAATGAACACTGAAGCTTTCTTT

d_gene: NA
v_gene: TRBV9
j_gene: TRBJ2-7
abundance: few
CDR3aa: CASSVLALGDNEQYF
CDR3nt: TGTGCCAGCAGCGTTTTGGCCCTGGGGGACAACGAGCAGTACTTC

d_gene: TRBD1
v_gene: TRBV7-3
j_gene: TRBJ2-1
abundance: NA
CDR3aa: CASSLTGTGGNEQFF
CDR3nt: TGTGCCAGCAGCTTAACGGGGACAGGGGGGAATGAGCAGTTCTTC

d_gene: TRBD2
v_gene: TRBV29-1
j_gene: TRBJ2-3
abundance: few
CDR3aa: CSVYSGGGTDTQYF
CDR3nt: TGCAGCGTCTATAGCGGGGGGGGCACAGATACGCAGTATTTT

d_gene: NA
v_gene: TRBV6-1
j_gene: TRBJ2-7
abundance: few
CDR3aa: CASSRDSREQYF
CDR3nt: TGTGCCAGCAGCCGTGACTCGCGTGAGCAGTACTTC

d_gene: NA
v_gene: TRBV2
j_gene: TRBJ2-5
abundance: NA
CDR3aa: CASSVEGTETQYF
CDR3nt: TGTGCCAGCAGTGTGGAGGGTACGGAGACCCAGTACTTC

d_gene: TRBD1
v_gene: TRBV14
j_gene: TRBJ2-7
abundance: NA
CDR3aa: CASSRSRGLYEQYF
CDR3nt: TGTGCCAGCAGCCGTTCAAGGGGGCTGTATGAGCAGTACTTC

d_gene: TRBD2
v_gene: TRBV28
j_gene: TRBJ2-5
abundance: few
CDR3aa: CASSLRGVETQYF
CDR3nt: TGTGCCAGCAGTTTACGGGGGGTTGAGACCCAGTACTTC

d_gene: NA
v_gene: TRBV5-1
j_gene: TRBJ2-1
abundance: few
CDR3aa: CASSLGLVLSSYNEQFF
CDR3nt: TGCGCCAGCAGCTTGGGACTAGTCCTGAGCTCCTACAATGAGCAGTTCTTC

d_gene: NA
v_gene: TRBV4-2
j_gene: TRBJ1-4
abundance: NA
CDR3aa: CASSQERANEKLFF
CDR3nt: TGTGCCAGCAGCCAAGAGCGGGCTAATGAAAAACTGTTTTTT

d_gene: NA
v_gene: TRBV30
j_gene: TRBJ1-1
abundance: few
CDR3aa: CAWSADQEGAFF
CDR3nt: TGTGCCTGGAGTGCCGACCAGGAAGGTGCTTTCTTT

d_gene: TRBD1
v_gene: TRBV28
j_gene: TRBJ2-7
abundance: NA
CDR3aa: CASSLPGTGAYEQYF
CDR3nt: TGTGCCAGCAGTTTACCCGGGACAGGGGCCTACGAGCAGTACTTC

d_gene: NA
v_gene: TRBV9
j_gene: TRBJ1-2
abundance: few
CDR3aa: CASSPPAGADYGYTF
CDR3nt: TGTGCCAGCAGCCCCCCCGCGGGGGCGGACTATGGCTACACCTTC

d_gene: NA
v_gene: TRBV18
j_gene: TRBJ2-1
abundance: NA
CDR3aa: CASSPPSGRNEQFF
CDR3nt: TGTGCCAGCTCACCACCGTCAGGTAGGAATGAGCAGTTCTTC

d_gene: TRBD2
v_gene: TRBV4-2
j_gene: TRBJ2-7
abundance: few
CDR3aa: CASSQSISGTSYEQYF
CDR3nt: TGTGCCAGCAGCCAATCCATAAGCGGGACGTCCTACGAGCAGTACTTC

d_gene: TRBD1
v_gene: TRBV5-1
j_gene: TRBJ2-7
abundance: few
CDR3aa: CASSWGTGSLYEQYF
CDR3nt: TGCGCCAGCAGCTGGGGGACAGGGAGTCTCTACGAGCAGTACTTC

d_gene: TRBD2
v_gene: TRBV5-1
j_gene: TRBJ2-2
abundance: few
CDR3aa: CASSSAGGTNTGELFF
CDR3nt: TGCGCCAGCAGCTCAGCGGGAGGCACGAACACCGGGGAGCTGTTTTTT

d_gene: NA
v_gene: TRBV30
j_gene: TRBJ2-1
abundance: NA
CDR3aa: CAWTRSSYNEQFF
CDR3nt: TGTGCCTGGACCCGGAGCTCCTACAATGAGCAGTTCTTC

d_gene: NA
v_gene: TRBV4-3
j_gene: TRBJ1-5
abundance: NA
CDR3aa: CASSQDEGQPQHF
CDR3nt: TGCGCCAGCAGCCAAGATGAGGGACAGCCCCAGCATTTT

d_gene: TRBD1
v_gene: TRBV15
j_gene: TRBJ2-1
abundance: few
CDR3aa: CATRGQGYNEQFF
CDR3nt: TGTGCCACCAGAGGACAGGGATACAATGAGCAGTTCTTC

d_gene: TRBD2
v_gene: TRBV11-2
j_gene: TRBJ2-5
abundance: few
CDR3aa: CASSPGGSGSWETQYF
CDR3nt: TGTGCCAGCAGCCCTGGGGGTAGCGGGAGTTGGGAGACCCAGTACTTC

d_gene: NA
v_gene: TRBV19
j_gene: TRBJ1-5
abundance: NA
CDR3aa: CASSIARVSSNQPQHF
CDR3nt: TGTGCCAGTAGTATAGCTCGGGTATCAAGCAATCAGCCCCAGCATTTT

d_gene: NA
v_gene: TRBV6-6
j_gene: TRBJ1-5
abundance: NA
CDR3aa: CASSPGSQEQPQHF
CDR3nt: TGTGCCAGCAGCCCGGGGAGCCAGGAGCAGCCCCAGCATTTT